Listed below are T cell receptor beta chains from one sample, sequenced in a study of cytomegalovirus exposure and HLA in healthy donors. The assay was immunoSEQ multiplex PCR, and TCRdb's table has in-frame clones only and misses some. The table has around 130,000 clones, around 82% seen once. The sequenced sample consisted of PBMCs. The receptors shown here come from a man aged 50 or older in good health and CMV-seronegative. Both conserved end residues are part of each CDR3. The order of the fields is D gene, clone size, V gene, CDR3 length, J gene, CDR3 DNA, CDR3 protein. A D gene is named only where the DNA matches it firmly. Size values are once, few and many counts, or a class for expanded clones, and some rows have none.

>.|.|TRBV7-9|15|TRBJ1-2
TGTGCCAGCAGCTTATCGCCCCTAGGGGGCTATGGCTACACCTTC
CASSLSPLGGYGYTF
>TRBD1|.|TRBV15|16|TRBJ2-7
TGTGCCACCGGCGGGTCCGGGACAGGGATCGACTACGAGCAGTACTTC
CATGGSGTGIDYEQYF
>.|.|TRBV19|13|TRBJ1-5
TGTGCCACCCGGAAACAGGAAAGACAGCCCCAGCATTTT
CATRKQERQPQHF
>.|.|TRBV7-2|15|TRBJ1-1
TGTGCCAGCAGCTTAGACCCCCCAGGGAGGACTGAAGCTTTCTTT
CASSLDPPGRTEAFF
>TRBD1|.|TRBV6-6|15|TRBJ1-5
TGTGCCAGCAGTTACCAGGGACAGGGGAGTCAGCCCCAGCATTTT
CASSYQGQGSQPQHF
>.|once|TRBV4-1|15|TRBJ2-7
TGCGCCAGCAGCCAGGGAGGCGAGAGCTCCTACGAGCAGTACTTC
CASSQGGESSYEQYF
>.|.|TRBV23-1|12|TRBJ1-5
TGCGCCAGCAGTCAAAGGAGGCAGCCCCAGCATTTT
CASSQRRQPQHF
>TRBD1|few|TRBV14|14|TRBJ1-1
TGTGCCAGCAGCCACCTGGACAGGGCGACTGAAGCTTTCTTT
CASSHLDRATEAFF
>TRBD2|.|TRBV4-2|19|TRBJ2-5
TGTGCCAGCAGCCAAGGAAGCAGAGCGGGAGGACCGAAACAAGAGACCCAGTACTTC
CASSQGSRAGGPKQETQYF
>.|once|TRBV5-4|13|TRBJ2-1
TGTGCCAGCAGCCCAGACCAGCGGGATGAGCAGTTCTTC
CASSPDQRDEQFF
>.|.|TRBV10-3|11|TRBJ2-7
TGTGCCATCAGTGACTTTGACGAGCAGTACTTC
CAISDFDEQYF
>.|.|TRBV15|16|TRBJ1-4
TGTGCCACCAGCAGAAAGGCCGGGTACGTCGGGGAAAAACTGTTTTTT
CATSRKAGYVGEKLFF
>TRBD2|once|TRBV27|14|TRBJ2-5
TGTGCCAGCAGTTTAATCGACCGGGAGGGGACCCAGTACTTC
CASSLIDREGTQYF
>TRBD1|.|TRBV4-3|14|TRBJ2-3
TGCGCCAGCAGCCAGGGGCTACAGGGGGGTACGCAGTATTTT
CASSQGLQGGTQYF
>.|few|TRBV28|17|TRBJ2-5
TGTGCCAGCAAACCCCCGGTGGGCAGGGCGCTTCGGGAGACCCAGTACTTC
CASKPPVGRALRETQYF
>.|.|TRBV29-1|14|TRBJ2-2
TGCAGCGTTTCATCGGGACTCCCGGGCGGGGAGCTGTTTTTT
CSVSSGLPGGELFF
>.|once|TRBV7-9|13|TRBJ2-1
TGTGCCAGCAGCTTATCCCATTCCGGTGAGCAGTTCTTC
CASSLSHSGEQFF
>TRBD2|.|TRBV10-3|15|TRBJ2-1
TGTGCCATCAGTGAGGCGACTAGCGGGAACAATGAGCAGTTCTTC
CAISEATSGNNEQFF
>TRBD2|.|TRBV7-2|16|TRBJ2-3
TGTGCCAGCAGCTTCCTTAGCGGGAGCGGCCCAGATACGCAGTATTTT
CASSFLSGSGPDTQYF
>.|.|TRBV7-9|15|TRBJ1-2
TGTGCCAGCAGCTTAGCAGGGGCAATGAACTATGGCTACACCTTC
CASSLAGAMNYGYTF
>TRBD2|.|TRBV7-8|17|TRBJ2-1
TGTGCCAGCAGCTCCTGGACTAGCAGGAGCTCCTACAATGAGCAGTTCTTC
CASSSWTSRSSYNEQFF
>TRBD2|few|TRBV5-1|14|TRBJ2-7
TGCGCCAGCAGCTTGGAGCGGGGATCCTACGAGCAGTACTTC
CASSLERGSYEQYF
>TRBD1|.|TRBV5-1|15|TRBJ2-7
TGCGCCAGCAGCTTGTCTGGGACAGGGGAGTTCGAGCAGTACTTC
CASSLSGTGEFEQYF
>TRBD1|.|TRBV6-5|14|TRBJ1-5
TGTGCCAGCAGGACAGGGTCTACCAATCAGCCCCAGCATTTT
CASRTGSTNQPQHF
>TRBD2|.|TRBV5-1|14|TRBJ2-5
TGCGCCAGCAGCTTGGATAGCGGGGGGGAGACCCAGTACTTC
CASSLDSGGETQYF
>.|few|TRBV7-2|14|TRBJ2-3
TGTGCCAGCAGCTTACACTCGGACAGACATACGCAGTATTTT
CASSLHSDRHTQYF
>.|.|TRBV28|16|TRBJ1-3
TGTGCCAGCAGTCCCACAGGAATTACCTCTGGAAACACCATATATTTT
CASSPTGITSGNTIYF
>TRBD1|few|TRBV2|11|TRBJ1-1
TGTGCCAGCAGCCGGGACAGTGGAGCTTTCTTT
CASSRDSGAFF
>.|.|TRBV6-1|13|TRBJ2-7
TGTGCCAGCAGTAATACAGGGAGCGACGAGCAGTACTTC
CASSNTGSDEQYF
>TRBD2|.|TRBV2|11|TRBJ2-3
TGTGCCAGCAGACGGGAGGTTACGCAGTATTTT
CASRREVTQYF
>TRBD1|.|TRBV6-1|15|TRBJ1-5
TGTGCCAGCACTCCGGGACAGAGATCCAATCAGCCCCAGCATTTT
CASTPGQRSNQPQHF
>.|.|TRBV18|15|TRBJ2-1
TGTGCCAGCTCACCACCGAACCAGGGTGGGGATGAGCAGTTCTTC
CASSPPNQGGDEQFF
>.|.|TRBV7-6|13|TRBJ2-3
TGTGCCAGCAGCTCACAGAGCACAGATACGCAGTATTTT
CASSSQSTDTQYF
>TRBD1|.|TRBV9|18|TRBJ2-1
TGTGCCAGCAGCGTAGGGGCGTGGACAGGGGGCTCCTACAATGAGCAGTTCTTC
CASSVGAWTGGSYNEQFF
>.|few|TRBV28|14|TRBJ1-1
TGTGCCAGCCACCCGTCGGGGGGGTCAACTGAAGCTTTCTTT
CASHPSGGSTEAFF
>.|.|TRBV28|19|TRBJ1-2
TGTGCCAGCAGTTTTTTCCCTCCCCTTAGACAGGCCCGGAACTATGGCTACACCTTC
CASSFFPPLRQARNYGYTF
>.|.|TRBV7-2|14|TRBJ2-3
TGTGCCAGCAGCACGGGACAAAGCACAGATACGCAGTATTTT
CASSTGQSTDTQYF
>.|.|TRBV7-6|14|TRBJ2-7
TGTGCCAGCAGCCCGACGGGACTGATCTACGAGCAGTACTTC
CASSPTGLIYEQYF
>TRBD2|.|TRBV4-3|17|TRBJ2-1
TGCGCCAGCAGCCAAGTCGTAGCGGGAGGGTTACACAATGAGCAGTTCTTC
CASSQVVAGGLHNEQFF
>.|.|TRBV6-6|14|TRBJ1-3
TGTGCCAGCGAGGCAGCAGACTCTGGAAACACCATATATTTT
CASEAADSGNTIYF
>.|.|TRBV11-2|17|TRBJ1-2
TGTGCCAGCAGCTTAGGGGTAAGGGCAGGGAAAGACTATGGCTACACCTTC
CASSLGVRAGKDYGYTF
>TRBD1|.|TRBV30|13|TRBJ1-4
TGTGCCTGGAACCGGGACAGGGGTGAAAAACTGTTTTTT
CAWNRDRGEKLFF
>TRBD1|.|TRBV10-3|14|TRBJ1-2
TGTGCCATCAGTGCGGGACAGGGAGTCTATGGCTACACCTTC
CAISAGQGVYGYTF
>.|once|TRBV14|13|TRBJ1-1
TGTGCCAGCAGCTCCTACTCGGGCACTGAAGCTTTCTTT
CASSSYSGTEAFF
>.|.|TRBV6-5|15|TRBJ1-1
TGCGCCAGCAGTTACTCGAGGCAGCGGGGGACTGAAGCTTTCTTT
CASSYSRQRGTEAFF
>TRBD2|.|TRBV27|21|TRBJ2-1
TGTGCCAGCAGCCGCCTTTCGGCGGGAGCCCTACGATTAAGCTCCTACAATGAGCAGTTCTTC
CASSRLSAGALRLSSYNEQFF
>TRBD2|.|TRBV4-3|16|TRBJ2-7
TGCGCCAGCAGCCAAGCCCGGGCTAGCGGGAGTTACGAGCAGTACTTC
CASSQARASGSYEQYF
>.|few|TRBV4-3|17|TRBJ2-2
TGCGCCAGCAGCCAAGATGGGGCAGGGTCGAACACCGGGGAGCTGTTTTTT
CASSQDGAGSNTGELFF
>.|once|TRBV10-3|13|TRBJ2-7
TGTGCCATCACGAGGGGGTTCTCCTACGAGCAGTACTTC
CAITRGFSYEQYF
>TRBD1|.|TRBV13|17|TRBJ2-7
TGTGCCAGCAGCTTAAATTTTTTCGGACAGGGGGCTTACGAGCAGTACTTC
CASSLNFFGQGAYEQYF
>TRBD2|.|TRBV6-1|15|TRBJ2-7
TGTGCCAGCAGTGCCTATAGCGGGAGGATCTACGAGCAGTACTTC
CASSAYSGRIYEQYF
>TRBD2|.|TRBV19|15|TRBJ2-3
TGTGCCAGTACAAGAGGAGCGGGGGACACAGATACGCAGTATTTT
CASTRGAGDTDTQYF
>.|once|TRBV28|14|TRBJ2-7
TGTGCCAGCAACCGACCGGGGGTTTCCTACGAGCAGTACTTC
CASNRPGVSYEQYF
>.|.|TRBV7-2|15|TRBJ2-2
TGTGCCAGCAGCTTAAGGGGGACGAGGACCGGGGAGCTGTTTTTT
CASSLRGTRTGELFF
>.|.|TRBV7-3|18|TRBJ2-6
TGTGCCAGCAGCGCTAGCATGGGCTCCAGGTCTGGGGCCAACGTCCTGACTTTC
CASSASMGSRSGANVLTF
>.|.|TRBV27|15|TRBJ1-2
TGTGCCAGCAGTTTAAGCCGAGGAGGAGGCTATGGCTACACCTTC
CASSLSRGGGYGYTF
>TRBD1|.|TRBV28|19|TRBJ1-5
TGTGCCAGCAGTCCAATCGGGGCTCAAGGGCAGGGGGCAGGTCAGCCCCAGCATTTT
CASSPIGAQGQGAGQPQHF
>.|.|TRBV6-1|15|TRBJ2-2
TGTGCCAGCAGTGAAAACAGGGTGTTAACCGGGGAGCTGTTTTTT
CASSENRVLTGELFF